This T cell receptor (beta chain) was sequenced for a study of T cells in Graves' hyperthyroidism and ophthalmopathy. Template material for amplifying TCR beta CDR3 regions consisted of RNA transcripts. HTBI primers were employed in a first-round RT-PCR of the TCR CDR3. A single record per CDR3 protein comes from TCRdb applying MiXCR to the multiplex PCR reads. The repertoire holds around 420,000 distinct CDR3 sequences, about 15% seen once, with 14% in the top ten. With 7 bases clipped from V and 6 bases from J, the junction kept 9 bases outside the gene matches. CDR3 length: 14 amino acids. The chain has TRBV12-3 or TRBV12-4 and TRBJ2-5; 9 bases line up with TRBD2. The clonotype was recovered from a woman aged 18-30 years with Graves' hyperthyroidism. Sequencing used blood. CDR3 region: CASNLGGGVKTQYF. CDR3 nucleotide sequence: TGTGCCAGCAACCTTGGCGGGGGGGTAAAGACCCAGTACTTC.